A single sample is the source of the 22 T cell receptor beta chains below, sequenced in a study of cytomegalovirus exposure and HLA in healthy donors (dated by TCRdb to about 2017). Libraries were built with the immunoSEQ multiplex PCR assay. A mixture of 60 forward primers for TCR Vbeta segments and 13 reverse primers for TCR Jbeta segments was used in the multiplex PCR. Drawn from immuneACCESS, this table holds only the in-frame rearrangements with V and J called that TCRdb kept. Clones are partly lost; checked studies trace under half to an unresolved V gene and leave the rest unexplained. This sample gives 80,000 or so clones in total; roughly 80% of them show up just once. The ten top clones hold about 7% of the sample. Sequenced material: PBMCs. These TCRs come from a woman between 40 and 50 years old in good health and CMV-seronegative.

This sequence joins TRBV6-1 and TRBJ1-5, with TRBD1 matching 8 bases. Germline V CDR1 and CDR2: MNHNS, SASEGT. The CDR3 runs to 15 residues. The J segment lost 4 bases and the V segment lost 9 bases, leaving 11 bases of the junction unmatched. The CDR3 is CASGYDGTGNQPQHF. CDR3 nucleotide sequence: TGTGCCAGTGGATACGACGGGACAGGAAATCAGCCCCAGCATTTT.

The CDR3 coding sequence is TGCGCCAGCAGTGAGTCCCGGGACTCGAGGAGCTCCTACGAGCAGTACTTC. It yields the protein CASSESRDSRSSYEQYF. This sequence joins TRBV10-2 and TRBJ2-7; the D gene is possibly TRBD2 (6 bases). Germline CDR1 WSHSY, CDR2 SAAADI. V was clipped by 0 bases and J by 0 bases, with 15 bases between them. The CDR3 is made up of 17 amino acids.

V usage is TRBV5-6 and J usage is TRBJ2-7; D unresolved. The V end was cut by 3 bases, the J end by 0 bases, with 7 bases between. The CDR3 is 13 residues long. Germline V CDR1 and CDR2: SGHDT, YYEEEE. The CDR3 coding sequence is TGTGCCAGCAGCTATGGCAGCTCCTACGAGCAGTACTTC. Protein sequence: CASSYGSSYEQYF. Supplemented by reference TRBV5-6 and TRBJ2-7, the full variable domain reads DAGVTQSPTHLIKTRGQQVTLRCSPKSGHDTVSWYQQALGQGPQFIFQYYEEEERQRGNFPDRFSGHQFPNYSSELNVNALLLGDSALYLCASSYGSSYEQYFGPGTRLTVT.

Only a few counts were recorded for this clone. V and J are TRBV5-1 and TRBJ2-1; no reliable D call. This CDR3 is 16 amino acids long. The V gene's germline CDR1 is SGHRS and CDR2 YFSETQ. Trimming took 1 base from V and 0 from J, leaving 11 bases between them. The CDR3 sequence: CASSLKPAGSYNEQFF. The CDR3 DNA follows: TGCGCCAGCAGCTTGAAGCCCGCCGGCTCCTACAATGAGCAGTTCTTC.

The chain combines TRBV6-1 with TRBJ2-5; 7 nucleotides agree with TRBD1. The J call may be mistaken, given a closer DNA end match to TRBJ2-7. In germline, CDR1 is MNHNS, CDR2 SASEGT. This CDR3 contains 15 residues. The CDR3 spells CASSGSMGQPYEQYF. In DNA, the CDR3 is TGTGCCAGCAGTGGCTCCATGGGACAGCCCTACGAGCAGTACTTC.

The chain uses TRBV10-3 and TRBJ1-5; TRBD1 agrees at 9 bases. Unmatched junction bases numbered 5, after V lost 2 bases and J lost 6 bases. This CDR3 has 15 residues. CDR1 ENHRY and CDR2 SYGVKD come from the germline V gene. Here the CDR3 reads CAISEVEGQGQPQHF. The CDR3 coding sequence is TGTGCCATCAGTGAGGTGGAGGGACAGGGTCAGCCCCAGCATTTT.

J is TRBJ1-6 and V is TRBV5-4; 8 nucleotides align to TRBD1. The junction had 6 bases not matched to a gene; V was cut back by 3 bases and J by 7 bases. CDR3 size: 15 residues. CDR1 SGHNT and CDR2 YYREEE come from the germline V gene (reference sequence). CDR3 region: CASSSGDRKNSPLHF. CDR3 in DNA: TGTGCCAGCAGCTCGGGGGACAGGAAAAATTCACCCCTCCACTTT.

This clone was observed a single time. The chain uses TRBV6-1 and TRBJ2-1; 10 nucleotides line up with TRBD2. Germline-derived CDR1 and CDR2 are MNHNS and SASEGT. The CDR3 totals 13 residues. Trimming removed 5 bases from V and 8 bases from J; junction bases left unmatched: 3. CDR3: CASSPGLAYEQFF. The CDR3, as DNA: TGTGCCAGCAGTCCGGGACTAGCGTATGAGCAGTTCTTC.

This sequence joins TRBV19 and TRBJ2-7; D perhaps matches TRBD1 (5 bases). V was pared by 9 bases and J by 3 bases, with 21 bases between. CDR3 length equals 15 residues. Germline V gives CDR1 LNHDA, CDR2 SQIVND (reference sequence). The CDR3 nucleotides read TGTGCCAGCAAGGCCACGGACAAGGGGTACTACGAGCAGTACTTC. Its translation is CASKATDKGYYEQYF. The full variable domain, rest sourced from reference TRBV19 and TRBJ2-7, is DGGITQSPKYLFRKEGQNVTLSCEQNLNHDAMYWYRQDPGQGLRLIYYSQIVNDFQKGDIAEGYSVSREKKESFPLTVTSAQKNPTAFYLCASKATDKGYYEQYFGPGTRLTVT.

The sample holds a few counts of this clone. The chain employs TRBV28 and TRBJ2-1, with a possible D match to TRBD2 (6 bases). The CDR3 sequence is 17 residues long. Germline lookup yields CDR1 MDHEN and CDR2 SYDVKM. V lost 6 bases and J lost 5, with 23 bases in between. The CDR3 sequence is CASSHMLGRGIDNEQFF. DNA for the CDR3: TGTGCCAGCAGCCATATGCTGGGGCGGGGTATCGACAATGAGCAGTTCTTC.

The chain joins TRBV5-1 to TRBJ2-3, with a tentative D call TRBD2 (6 bases). The CDR3 contains 18 residues. The germline V gene has CDR1 SGHRS and CDR2 YFSETQ. The ends were cut back, 1 base at V and 1 base at J, with 19 bases in the middle. CDR3 in amino acids: CASSLLSQRGGGTDTQYF. The DNA for the CDR3 is TGCGCCAGCAGCTTGTTGAGTCAGAGGGGCGGGGGCACAGATACGCAGTATTTT.

The rearrangement links TRBV5-1 to TRBJ2-7; D possibly corresponds to TRBD1 (5 bases). The CDR3 has 15 amino acids. CDR1 and CDR2 (germline): SGHRS, YFSETQ. V was pared by 4 bases and J by 2 bases, with 16 bases between. CDR3 in amino acids: CASSPQGLPTYEQYF. The CDR3 DNA is TGCGCCAGCAGCCCGCAGGGTCTTCCTACCTACGAGCAGTACTTC.

V usage is TRBV6-6 and J usage is TRBJ1-1; 7 bases are a match to TRBD1. J gave up 0 bases and V 2 bases, and 3 bases lay outside the gene matches. The CDR3 length is 15 residues. Per the germline V gene, CDR1 is MNHNY and CDR2 is SVGAGI (reference sequence). The CDR3 spells CASSYGQEVNTEAFF. In DNA form, the CDR3 reads TGTGCCAGCAGTTACGGACAGGAAGTGAACACTGAAGCTTTCTTT.

The rearrangement links TRBV5-4 to TRBJ2-7, with D tentatively TRBD1 (6 bases). The CDR3 has 14 amino acids. The germline CDR1 and CDR2 sequences are SGHNT and YYREEE (reference sequence). V lost 4 bases, J lost 3 bases, and 14 bases lay in between. The CDR3 loop is CASSPAGQFYEQYF. CDR3 nucleotide sequence: TGTGCCAGCAGCCCCGCCGGACAGTTCTACGAGCAGTACTTC. Looking up the rest from reference TRBV5-4 and TRBJ2-7 gives the full variable domain: ETGVTQSPTHLIKTRGQQVTLRCSSQSGHNTVSWYQQALGQGPQFIFQYYREEENGRGNFPPRFSGLQFPNYSSELNVNALELDDSALYLCASSPAGQFYEQYFGPGTRLTVT.

The rearrangement uses TRBV28 and TRBJ2-5, with 8 bases identical to TRBD1. V lost 5 bases to trimming and J lost 5 bases; unmatched junction nucleotides: 10. There are 15 residues in the CDR3. The germline V gene encodes CDR1 MDHEN and CDR2 SYDVKM. The CDR3 nucleotides are TGTGCCAGCAGTCTCGACAGGGGCTTCCCCGAGACCCAGTACTTC. The encoded protein is CASSLDRGFPETQYF.

This chain joins TRBV18 and TRBJ1-1; 8 nucleotides align to TRBD1. Germline V gives CDR1 KGHSH, CDR2 LQKENI. There are 14 residues in the CDR3. V lost 3 bases, J lost 5 bases, and 5 bases stayed unmatched. This CDR3 is CASSPEQGGTEAFF. Here the CDR3 DNA reads TGTGCCAGCTCACCGGAACAGGGGGGAACTGAAGCTTTCTTT. Based on the CDR3 plus reference TRBV18 and TRBJ1-1, the full variable domain is NAGVMQNPRHLVRRRGQEARLRCSPMKGHSHVYWYRQLPEEGLKFMVYLQKENIIDESGMPKERFSAEFPKEGPSILRIQQVVRGDSAAYFCASSPEQGGTEAFFGQGTRLTVV.

V is TRBV21-1 and J is TRBJ1-1; the table's TRBD1 call for D was not verified on the DNA. TRBV21-1 is given as a pseudogene. CDR3 length equals 14 residues. CDR3 DNA sequence: TGTGCCAGCAGGGGACAGAAAATGAACACTGAAGCTTTCTTT. Translated, it gives CASRGQKMNTEAFF.

The J gene is TRBJ2-1, the V gene TRBV6-4, with 8 bases aligning to TRBD2. The CDR3 contains 15 residues. With V trimmed by 10 bases and J by 0 bases, 8 bases remained unmatched. Looked up from germline, CDR1 is MRHNA and CDR2 is SNTAGT. The CDR3 DNA reads as TGTGCCACCCAATCCACTAGCGGCTCCTACAATGAGCAGTTCTTC. Its translation is CATQSTSGSYNEQFF.

This clone has a single count. One end of the junction is discordant with germline, which a read error may explain. This sample also contains other DNA sequences that code for the same CDR3. The rearrangement uses TRBV5-4 and TRBJ2-7; 9 bases map to TRBD1. The germline V gene encodes CDR1 SGHNT and CDR2 YYREEE (reference sequence). This CDR3 spans 14 amino acids. The CDR3 loop reads CASNLGGQGTEQYF. CDR3 DNA sequence: TGTGCTAGCAACCTAGGAGGACAGGGGACAGAGCAGTACTTC.

The chain joins TRBV6-1 to TRBJ2-3, with 10 bases fitting TRBD1. Per germline, CDR1 MNHNS and CDR2 SASEGT. The J segment lost 5 bases and the V segment lost 4 bases, leaving 9 bases of the junction unmatched. The CDR3 loop spans 16 amino acids. CDR3 sequence: CASSAQTGGWVDTQYF. The CDR3 nucleotides are TGTGCCAGCAGTGCCCAGACAGGGGGCTGGGTAGATACGCAGTATTTT.

This clone came up once. V usage is TRBV7-2 and J usage is TRBJ2-1; 7 nucleotides align to TRBD1. The CDR3 spans 14 residues. With 1 base clipped from V and 7 bases from J, the junction kept 4 bases outside the gene matches. CDR1 and CDR2 from the germline V gene are SGHTA and FQGNSA. The CDR3 sequence is CASSLDRGLNEQFF. CDR3 in DNA: TGTGCCAGCAGCTTAGACAGGGGCCTGAATGAGCAGTTCTTC.

The chain joins TRBV5-1 to TRBJ2-7; TRBD1 matches 10 bases. The length of the CDR3 is 16 residues. Germline V gene sequence: CDR1 SGHRS, CDR2 YFSETQ. Germline trimming cut 0 bases from V and 3 bases from J; bases unmatched to any gene: 6. The CDR3 coding sequence is TGCGCCAGCAGCTTGGCCAGACAGGGGGCTTTCTACGAGCAGTACTTC. Amino acids: CASSLARQGAFYEQYF.